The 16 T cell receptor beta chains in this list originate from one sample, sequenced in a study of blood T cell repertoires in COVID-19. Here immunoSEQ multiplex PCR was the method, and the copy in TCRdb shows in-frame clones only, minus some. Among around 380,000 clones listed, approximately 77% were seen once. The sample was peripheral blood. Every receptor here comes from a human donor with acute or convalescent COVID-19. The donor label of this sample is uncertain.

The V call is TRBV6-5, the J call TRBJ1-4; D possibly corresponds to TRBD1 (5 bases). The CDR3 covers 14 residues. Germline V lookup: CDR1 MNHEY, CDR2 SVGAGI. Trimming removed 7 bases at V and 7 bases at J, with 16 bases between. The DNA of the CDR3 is TGTGCCAGCAAGGCGGGCGGGGGGGGTGAAAAACTGTTTTTT. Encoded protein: CASKAGGGGEKLFF.

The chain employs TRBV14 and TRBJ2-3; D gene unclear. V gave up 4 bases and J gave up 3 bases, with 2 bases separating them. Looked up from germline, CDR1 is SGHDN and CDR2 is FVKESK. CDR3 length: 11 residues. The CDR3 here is CASSLTDTQYF. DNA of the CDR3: TGTGCCAGCAGCCTAACAGATACGCAGTATTTT.

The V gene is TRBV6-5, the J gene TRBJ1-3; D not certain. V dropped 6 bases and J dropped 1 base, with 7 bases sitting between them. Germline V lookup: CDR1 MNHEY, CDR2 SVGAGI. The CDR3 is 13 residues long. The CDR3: CASRLWSGNTIYF. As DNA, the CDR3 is TGTGCCAGCAGGCTATGGTCTGGAAACACCATATATTTT.

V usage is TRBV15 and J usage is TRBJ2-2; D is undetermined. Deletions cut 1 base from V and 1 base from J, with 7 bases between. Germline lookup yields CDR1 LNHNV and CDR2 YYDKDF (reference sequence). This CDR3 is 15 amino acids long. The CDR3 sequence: CATSRGQLNTGELFF. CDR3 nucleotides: TGTGCCACCAGCAGAGGACAACTGAACACCGGGGAGCTGTTTTTT. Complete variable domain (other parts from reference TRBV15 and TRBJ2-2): DAMVIQNPRYQVTQFGKPVTLSCSQTLNHNVMYWYQQKSSQAPKLLFHYYDKDFNNEADTPDNFQSRRPNTSFCFLDIRSPGLGDTAMYLCATSRGQLNTGELFFGEGSRLTVL.

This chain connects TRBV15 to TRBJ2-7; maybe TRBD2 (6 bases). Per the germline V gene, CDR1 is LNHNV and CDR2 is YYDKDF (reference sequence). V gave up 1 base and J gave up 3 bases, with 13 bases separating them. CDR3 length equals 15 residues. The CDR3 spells CATSRGTAGLYEQYF. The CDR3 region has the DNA TGTGCCACCAGCAGAGGCACGGCGGGACTCTACGAGCAGTACTTC.

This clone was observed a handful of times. The CDR3 reads CASSPTDQQPLHF. In nucleotides, the CDR3 is TGTGCCAGCAGTCCCACAGACCAGCAACCCCTCCACTTT. This sequence joins TRBV6-6 and TRBJ1-6, with D unresolved. CDR1 is MNHNY and CDR2 is SVGAGI in the germline V gene (reference sequence). V lost 5 bases to trimming and J lost 12 bases, with 14 bases between them. The CDR3 length is 13 residues.

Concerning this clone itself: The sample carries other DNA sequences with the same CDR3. The CDR3 is CASSEALRGSYNEQFF. In nucleotides, the CDR3 is TGTGCCAGCAGTGAAGCGCTTCGGGGTAGTTACAATGAGCAGTTCTTC. The chain recombines TRBV6-1 with TRBJ2-1; a possible D gene is TRBD2 (5 bases). V was trimmed by 0 bases and J by 4 bases, leaving 13 bases between them. This CDR3 has 16 amino acids. CDR1 is MNHNS, CDR2 SASEGT, per germline.

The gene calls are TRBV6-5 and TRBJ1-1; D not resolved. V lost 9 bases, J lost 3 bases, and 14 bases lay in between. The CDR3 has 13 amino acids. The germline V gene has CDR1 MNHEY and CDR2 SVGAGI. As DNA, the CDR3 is TGTGCCAGTAACTCAGAGACATACACTGAAGCTTTCTTT. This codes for CASNSETYTEAFF.

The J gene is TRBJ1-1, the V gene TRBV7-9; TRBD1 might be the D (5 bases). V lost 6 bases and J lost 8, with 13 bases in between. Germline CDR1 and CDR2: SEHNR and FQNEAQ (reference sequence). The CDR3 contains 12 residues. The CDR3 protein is CASSLGLLEAFF. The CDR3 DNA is TGTGCCAGCAGTCTGGGGCTCCTAGAAGCTTTCTTT.

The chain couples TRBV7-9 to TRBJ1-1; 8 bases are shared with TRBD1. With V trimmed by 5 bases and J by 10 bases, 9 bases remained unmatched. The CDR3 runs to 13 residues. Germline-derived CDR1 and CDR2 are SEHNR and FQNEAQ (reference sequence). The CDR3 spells CASSPYDRGAAFF. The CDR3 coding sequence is TGTGCCAGCAGCCCGTACGACAGGGGAGCAGCTTTCTTT.

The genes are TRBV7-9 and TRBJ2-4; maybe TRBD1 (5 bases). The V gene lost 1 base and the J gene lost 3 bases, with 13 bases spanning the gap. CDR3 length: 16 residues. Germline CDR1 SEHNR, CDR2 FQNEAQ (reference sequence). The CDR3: CASSLEGLARKNIQYF. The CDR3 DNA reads TGTGCCAGCAGCTTAGAGGGGTTGGCTCGCAAAAACATTCAGTACTTC.

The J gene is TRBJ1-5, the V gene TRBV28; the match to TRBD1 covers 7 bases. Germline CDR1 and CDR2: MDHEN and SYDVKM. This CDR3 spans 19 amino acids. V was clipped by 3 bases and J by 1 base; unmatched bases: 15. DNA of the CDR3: TGTGCCAGCAGTTTCGGGGCCCCCGACAGGGATGAAAGCAATCAGCCCCAGCATTTT. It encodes CASSFGAPDRDESNQPQHF.

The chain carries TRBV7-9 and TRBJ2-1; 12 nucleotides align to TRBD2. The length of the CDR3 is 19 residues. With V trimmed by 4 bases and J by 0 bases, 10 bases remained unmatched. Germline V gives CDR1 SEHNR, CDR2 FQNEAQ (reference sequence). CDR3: CASSSRLAGATSSYNEQFF. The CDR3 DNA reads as TGTGCCAGCAGCTCCCGACTAGCGGGAGCTACGAGCTCCTACAATGAGCAGTTCTTC. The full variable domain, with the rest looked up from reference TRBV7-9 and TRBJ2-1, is DTGVSQNPRHKITKRGQNVTFRCDPISEHNRLYWYRQTLGQGPEFLTYFQNEAQLEKSRLLSDRFSAERPKGSFSTLEIQRTEQGDSAMYLCASSSRLAGATSSYNEQFFGPGTRLTVL.

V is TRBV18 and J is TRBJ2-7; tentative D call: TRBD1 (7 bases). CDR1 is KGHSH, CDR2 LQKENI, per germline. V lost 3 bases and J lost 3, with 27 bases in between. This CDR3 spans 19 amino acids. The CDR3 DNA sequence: TGTGCCAGCTCACCTGCACGAGACAGGGAGGCCTCCCATCGCTACGAGCAGTACTTC. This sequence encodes CASSPARDREASHRYEQYF.

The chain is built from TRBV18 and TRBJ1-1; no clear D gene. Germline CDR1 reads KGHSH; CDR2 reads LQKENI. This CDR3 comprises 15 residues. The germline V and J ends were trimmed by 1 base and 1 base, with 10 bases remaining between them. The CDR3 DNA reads TGTGCCAGCTCACCACTGGCTTGGCCGAACACTGAAGCTTTCTTT. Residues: CASSPLAWPNTEAFF. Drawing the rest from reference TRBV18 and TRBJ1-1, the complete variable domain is NAGVMQNPRHLVRRRGQEARLRCSPMKGHSHVYWYRQLPEEGLKFMVYLQKENIIDESGMPKERFSAEFPKEGPSILRIQQVVRGDSAAYFCASSPLAWPNTEAFFGQGTRLTVV.

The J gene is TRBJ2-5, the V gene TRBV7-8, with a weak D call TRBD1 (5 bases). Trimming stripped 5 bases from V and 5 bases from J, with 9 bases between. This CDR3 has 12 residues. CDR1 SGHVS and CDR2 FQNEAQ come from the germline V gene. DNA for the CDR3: TGTGCCAGCAGCACAGGACGGGAGACCCAGTACTTC. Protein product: CASSTGRETQYF.